Listed here is a single T cell receptor (beta chain). Its antigen remains unidentified. No much larger clonotype is one base removed from it; base qualities were not supplied. TCR CDR3 regions were amplified from genomic DNA by multiplex PCR using the deep immunoSEQ assay. Extracted genomic DNA from each cell subset was spread evenly across all wells of several immunoSEQ 96-well plates, with each plate serving as a replicate. For sorted subsets, around 0.2 ug genomic DNA, equal to 30,000 or so T cell genomes, was loaded into each replicate PCR. The purified libraries were quantified using a Qubit 3.0 fluorometer, sized with a Bioanalyzer 2100, and then quantified again using the KAPA Library Quantification kit. Every immunoSEQ 96-well plate was sequenced on a separate single-read 150-cycle Illumina NextSeq 550 flow cell. Processing in the source paper ran as follows. Because only junctional sequences without quality scores were contained in the immunoSEQ output, filtering matching that applied to full-length reads could not be performed. Sequences were annotated with PyIR, a Python wrapper for IgBLAST v1.9, using IMGT germline references to assign V/J genes and CDR3. Reads were removed for weak V/J assignments (E-value above 1e-6), missing CDR3, stop codons, out-of-frame junctions, or ambiguous translated residues. V3J clonotypes were defined as sequences sharing an identical inferred V gene, J gene, and CDR3 amino acid sequence. Percentage overlap between repertoires was computed as shared unique clonotypes divided by the size of the smaller repertoire. Three approaches were used to assess repertoire richness: RTK rarefaction, the Chao1 estimator, and Recon v2.1 estimates of unobserved clonotypes. OLGA was used to compute generation probabilities for all TCRbeta clonotypes that the gDNA method yielded from several donors. TCRdb re-hosts the immuneACCESS table, in-frame sequences only. Its copies lack some clones; in the studies checked, an unresolved V gene accounts for under half of them, and the cause for the rest is not known. The V and J calls and clone size are taken from that table; D and trimming were inferred from the DNA. The sample table lists some 1 million clones, roughly 75% of them with a count of one. The top ten hold over 1.3% of the sample.

The sample is drawn from a study of shared clonotypes between healthy human individuals (dated by TCRdb to the early 2020s). Regarding the research as a whole: A couple of women and a few men aged 18 to 49 years were included in the cohort. Per donor, three plates each were used for CD4 naive and CD4 memory, two for CD8 naive, and one for CD8 memory. To estimate repertoire size and how much clonotype sharing occurs between individuals, the study deeply sequenced the blood TCR repertoires of about 5 healthy adults. To increase sequencing depth and limit assay-specific biases, TCR repertoire library preparation and sequencing were carried out by different laboratories using diverse techniques. Each donor's leukapheresis produced roughly between about 0.8 and 10 billion PBMCs.

The donors were healthy, HIV-negative adults with no recently reported acute infections or vaccinations. All donors were Caucasian adults living in Nashville, Tennessee, USA. CD4+ T cells were enriched by magnetic negative selection, after which naive cells were positively selected on CD45RA and the negative fraction was taken as the memory subset. Blood was collected by leukapheresis, and PBMCs were isolated by Ficoll-Histopaque density gradient centrifugation and then cryopreserved in liquid nitrogen vapor phase. Purity and quantity of every magnetically sorted T cell population were checked by analytical flow cytometry. Genomic DNA was isolated from every sorted fraction and measured by UV absorbance on a Nanodrop 2000c. Overall study results and their limits: Based on pairwise subsampling, the degree of clonotype sharing among donors was expected to be affected by sequencing depth. Sampling was restricted to blood, and TCR repertoires in tissue are likely to differ from TCR repertoires in blood. Higher generation probabilities were observed for clonotypes shared by all four sorted-subset donors than for non-shared clonotypes. Even with the large sequencing depth, rarefaction of the sorted-subset datasets indicated that sequencing was incomplete. Estimated clonotype richness was generally larger for naive than for memory subsets. Sharing across a handful of donors was observed for around 5% of naive CD4, less than 4% of naive CD8, 2.3% of memory CD4, and roughly 0.4% of memory CD8 clonotypes. The genetic and exposure-history diversity represented was limited by the small number of donors.

Its CDR3 holds 17 amino acids, cysteine through phenylalanine. Just the 51-base CDR3 DNA is kept, in frame starting at base 1. CDR1 and CDR2 are drawn from the germline V gene: MGHRA, YSYEKL. V lost 0 bases and J lost 3 bases; the stretch between them is 12 bases long. Sequencing input: memory CD4+ T cells sorted from blood. The cell subset or site label for this specimen denotes: CD45RA-negative fraction. The chain joins TRBV4-1 to TRBJ1-6; the D segment cannot be called with confidence. The TCR comes from a man aged 18 to 30 in good health. The DNA is as follows: TGCGCCAGCAGCCAAGACGGGTGGAATTACTATAATTCACCCCTCCACTTT. Translated, this is CASSQDGWNYYNSPLHF.